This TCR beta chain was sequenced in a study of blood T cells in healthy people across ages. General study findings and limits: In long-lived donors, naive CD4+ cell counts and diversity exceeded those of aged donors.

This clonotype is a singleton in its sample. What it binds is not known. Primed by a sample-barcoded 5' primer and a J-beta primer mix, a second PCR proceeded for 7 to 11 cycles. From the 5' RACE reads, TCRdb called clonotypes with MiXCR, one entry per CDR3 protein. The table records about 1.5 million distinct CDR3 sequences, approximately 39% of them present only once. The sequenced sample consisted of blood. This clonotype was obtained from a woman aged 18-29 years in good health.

CDR3 DNA sequence: TGTGCCAGCAGCCAGTCCTATTCCTACACTGAGCAGTACTTC. Its protein is CASSQSYSYTEQYF. The chain couples TRBV3-1 to TRBJ2-5; D is undetermined. The V gene lost 3 bases and the J gene lost 11 bases, with 19 bases spanning the gap. The CDR3 is 14 amino acids. Germline V CDR1 and CDR2: LGHDT, YNNKEL (reference sequence).